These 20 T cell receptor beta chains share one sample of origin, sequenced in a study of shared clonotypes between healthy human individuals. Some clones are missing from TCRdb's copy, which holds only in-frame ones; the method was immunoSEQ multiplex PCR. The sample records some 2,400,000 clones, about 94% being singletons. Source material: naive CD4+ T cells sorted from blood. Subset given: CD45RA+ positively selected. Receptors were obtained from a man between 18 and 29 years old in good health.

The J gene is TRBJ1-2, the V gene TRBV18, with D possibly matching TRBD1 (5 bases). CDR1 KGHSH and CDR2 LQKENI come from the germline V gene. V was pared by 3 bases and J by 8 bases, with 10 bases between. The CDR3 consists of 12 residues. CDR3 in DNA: TGTGCCAGCTCACCGGGGCCCGCAGGCTACACCTTC. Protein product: CASSPGPAGYTF.

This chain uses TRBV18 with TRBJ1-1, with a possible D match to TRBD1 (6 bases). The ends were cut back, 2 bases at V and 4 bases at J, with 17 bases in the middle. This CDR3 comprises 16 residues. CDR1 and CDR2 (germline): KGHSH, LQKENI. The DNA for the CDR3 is TGTGCCAGCTCACCAGAGGGACCCGGGGGCGGCACTGAAGCTTTCTTT. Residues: CASSPEGPGGGTEAFF. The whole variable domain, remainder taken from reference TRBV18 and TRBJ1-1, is NAGVMQNPRHLVRRRGQEARLRCSPMKGHSHVYWYRQLPEEGLKFMVYLQKENIIDESGMPKERFSAEFPKEGPSILRIQQVVRGDSAAYFCASSPEGPGGGTEAFFGQGTRLTVV.

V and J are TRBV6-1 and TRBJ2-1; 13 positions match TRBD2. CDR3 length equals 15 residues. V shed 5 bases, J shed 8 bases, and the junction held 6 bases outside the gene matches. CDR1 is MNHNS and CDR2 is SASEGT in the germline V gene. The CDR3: CASSRAGLAGDEQFF. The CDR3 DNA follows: TGTGCCAGCAGTCGCGCCGGACTAGCGGGGGATGAGCAGTTCTTC.

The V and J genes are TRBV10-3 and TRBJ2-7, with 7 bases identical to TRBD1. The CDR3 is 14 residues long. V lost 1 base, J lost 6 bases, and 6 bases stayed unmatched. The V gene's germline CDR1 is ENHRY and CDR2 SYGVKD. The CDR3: CAISEWGTDREQYF. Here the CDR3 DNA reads TGTGCCATCAGTGAGTGGGGGACAGACCGCGAGCAGTACTTC.

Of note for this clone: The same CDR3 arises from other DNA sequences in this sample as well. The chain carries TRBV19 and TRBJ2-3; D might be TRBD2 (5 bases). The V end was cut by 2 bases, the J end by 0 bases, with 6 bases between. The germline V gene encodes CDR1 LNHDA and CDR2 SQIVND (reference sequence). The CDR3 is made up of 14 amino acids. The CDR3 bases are TGTGCCAGTAGTATACCGGGAAGCACAGATACGCAGTATTTT. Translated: CASSIPGSTDTQYF.

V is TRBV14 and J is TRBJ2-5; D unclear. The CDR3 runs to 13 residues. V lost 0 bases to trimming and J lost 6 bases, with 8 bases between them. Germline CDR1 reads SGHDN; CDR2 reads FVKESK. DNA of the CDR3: TGTGCCAGCAGCCAAGACGATGAGAAGACCCAGTACTTC. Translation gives CASSQDDEKTQYF.

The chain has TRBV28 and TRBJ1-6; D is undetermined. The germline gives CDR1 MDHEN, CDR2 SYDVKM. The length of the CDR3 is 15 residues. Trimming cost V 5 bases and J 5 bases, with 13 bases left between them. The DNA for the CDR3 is TGTGCCAGCAGTCTGGTCGGGCCTGATAATTCACCCCTCCACTTT. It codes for CASSLVGPDNSPLHF.

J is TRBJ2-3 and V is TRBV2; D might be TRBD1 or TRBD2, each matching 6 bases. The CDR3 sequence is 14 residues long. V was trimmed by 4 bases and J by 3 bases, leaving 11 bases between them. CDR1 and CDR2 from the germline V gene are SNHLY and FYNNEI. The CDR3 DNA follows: TGTGCCAGCAGTGGGCAGGGGAGGACAGATACGCAGTATTTT. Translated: CASSGQGRTDTQYF.

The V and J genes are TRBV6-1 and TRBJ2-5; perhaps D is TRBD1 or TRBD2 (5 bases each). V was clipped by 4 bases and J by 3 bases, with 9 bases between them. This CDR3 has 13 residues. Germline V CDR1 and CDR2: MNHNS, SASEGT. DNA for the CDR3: TGTGCCAGCAGTGGGGACGTAGAAGAGACCCAGTACTTC. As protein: CASSGDVEETQYF.

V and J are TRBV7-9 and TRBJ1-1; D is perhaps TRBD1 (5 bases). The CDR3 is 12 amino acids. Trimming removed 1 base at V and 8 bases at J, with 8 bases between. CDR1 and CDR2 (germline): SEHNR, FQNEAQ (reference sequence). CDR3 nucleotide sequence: TGTGCCAGCAGCTTAGTGTGGGGGGAAGCTTTCTTT. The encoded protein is CASSLVWGEAFF.

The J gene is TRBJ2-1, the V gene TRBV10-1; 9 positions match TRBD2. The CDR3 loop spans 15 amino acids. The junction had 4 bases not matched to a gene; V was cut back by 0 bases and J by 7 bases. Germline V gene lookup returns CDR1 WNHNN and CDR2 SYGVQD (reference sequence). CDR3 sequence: CASSESSGGLNEQFF. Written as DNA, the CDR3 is TGCGCCAGCAGTGAGTCTAGCGGGGGATTGAATGAGCAGTTCTTC.

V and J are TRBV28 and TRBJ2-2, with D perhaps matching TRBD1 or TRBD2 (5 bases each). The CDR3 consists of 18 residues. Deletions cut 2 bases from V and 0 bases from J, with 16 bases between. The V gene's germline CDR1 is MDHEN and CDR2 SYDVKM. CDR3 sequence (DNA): TGTGCCAGCAGTTTAAGAGGGGTTTGGCTCACGAACACCGGGGAGCTGTTTTTT. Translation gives CASSLRGVWLTNTGELFF.

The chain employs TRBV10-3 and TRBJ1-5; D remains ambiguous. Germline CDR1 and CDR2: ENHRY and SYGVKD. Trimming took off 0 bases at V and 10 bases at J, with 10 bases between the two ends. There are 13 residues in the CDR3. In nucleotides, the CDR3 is TGTGCCATCAGTGAGTCGGAGGGTGGTCCCCAGCATTTT. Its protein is CAISESEGGPQHF.

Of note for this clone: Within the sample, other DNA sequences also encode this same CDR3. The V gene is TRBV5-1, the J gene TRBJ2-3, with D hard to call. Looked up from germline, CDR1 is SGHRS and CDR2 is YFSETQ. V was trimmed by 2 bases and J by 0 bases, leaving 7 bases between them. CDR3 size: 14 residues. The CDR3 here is CASSLGYSTDTQYF. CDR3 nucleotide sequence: TGCGCCAGCAGCTTAGGCTACAGCACAGATACGCAGTATTTT.

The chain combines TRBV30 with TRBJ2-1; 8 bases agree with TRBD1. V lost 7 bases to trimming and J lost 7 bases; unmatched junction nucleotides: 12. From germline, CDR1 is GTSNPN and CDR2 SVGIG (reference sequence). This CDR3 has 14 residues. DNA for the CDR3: TGTGCCTCGAACCGGACAGGGTCTGGGAATGAGCAGTTCTTC. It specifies CASNRTGSGNEQFF.

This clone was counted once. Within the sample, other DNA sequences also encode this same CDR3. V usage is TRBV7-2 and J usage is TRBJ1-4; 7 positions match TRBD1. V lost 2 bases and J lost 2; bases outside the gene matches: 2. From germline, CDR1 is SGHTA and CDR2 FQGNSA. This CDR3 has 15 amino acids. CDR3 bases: TGTGCCAGCAGCTTACAGGGGGGGACTAATGAAAAACTGTTTTTT. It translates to CASSLQGGTNEKLFF.

The chain's CDR3 is CASRDSSASSYNEQFF. The CDR3 nucleotides read TGTGCCAGCAGGGATTCTAGCGCGAGCTCCTACAATGAGCAGTTCTTC. The genes are TRBV13 and TRBJ2-1; TRBD2 might be the D (6 bases). Germline CDR1 PRHDT, CDR2 FYEKMQ (reference sequence). The CDR3 extends over 16 amino acids. V lost 6 bases and J 0 bases, leaving 15 bases between the germline ends.

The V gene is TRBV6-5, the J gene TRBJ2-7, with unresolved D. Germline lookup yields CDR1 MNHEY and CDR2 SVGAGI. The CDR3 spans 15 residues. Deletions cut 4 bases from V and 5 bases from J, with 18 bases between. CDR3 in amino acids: CASSFSGSLVNEQYF. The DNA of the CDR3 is TGTGCCAGCAGTTTTTCGGGTAGCCTAGTTAACGAGCAGTACTTC.

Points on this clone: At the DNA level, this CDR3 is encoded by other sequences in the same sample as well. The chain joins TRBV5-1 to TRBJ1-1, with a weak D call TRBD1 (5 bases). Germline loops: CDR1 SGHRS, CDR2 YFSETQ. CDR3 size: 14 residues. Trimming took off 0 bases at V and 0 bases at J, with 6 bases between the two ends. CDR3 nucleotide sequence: TGCGCCAGCAGCTTGGGCAGGGTGAACACTGAAGCTTTCTTT. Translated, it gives CASSLGRVNTEAFF. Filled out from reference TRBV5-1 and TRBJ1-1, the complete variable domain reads KAGVTQTPRYLIKTRGQQVTLSCSPISGHRSVSWYQQTPGQGLQFLFEYFSETQRNKGNFPGRFSGRQFSNSRSEMNVSTLELGDSALYLCASSLGRVNTEAFFGQGTRLTVV.

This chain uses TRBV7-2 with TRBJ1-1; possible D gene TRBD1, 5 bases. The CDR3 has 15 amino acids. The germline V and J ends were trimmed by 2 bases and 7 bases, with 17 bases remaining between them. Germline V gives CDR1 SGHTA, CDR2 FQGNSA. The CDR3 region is CASSLTPGHFSEAFF. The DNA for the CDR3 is TGTGCCAGCAGCTTAACGCCCGGACATTTCAGTGAAGCTTTCTTT.